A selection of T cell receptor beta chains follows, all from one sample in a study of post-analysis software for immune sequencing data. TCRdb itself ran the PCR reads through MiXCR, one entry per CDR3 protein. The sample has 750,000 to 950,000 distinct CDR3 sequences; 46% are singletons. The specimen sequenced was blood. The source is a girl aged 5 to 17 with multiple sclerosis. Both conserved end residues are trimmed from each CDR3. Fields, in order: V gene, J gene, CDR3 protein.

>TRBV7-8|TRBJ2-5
ASSPPSLAGGETQY
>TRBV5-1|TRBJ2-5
ASSLGGAQETQY
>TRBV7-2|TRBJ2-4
ASSLGDRARNIQY
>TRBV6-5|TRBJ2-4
ATMSRLGQY
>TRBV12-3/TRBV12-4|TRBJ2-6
ASSFVDLGPGANVLT
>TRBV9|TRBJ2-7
ASSGEGSYEQY
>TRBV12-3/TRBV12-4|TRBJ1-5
ASSPWERDNQPQH
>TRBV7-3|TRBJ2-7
ASSLIRLALPSYSYEQY
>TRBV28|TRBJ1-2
ASSLVRGGYGYT
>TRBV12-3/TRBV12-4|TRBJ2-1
ASSLGGGRSYNEQF
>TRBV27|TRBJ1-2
ASGSVGVHNYGYT
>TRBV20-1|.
SANGPGSIQY
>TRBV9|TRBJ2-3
ASSLIGTSGRNTQY
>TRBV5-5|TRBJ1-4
ASSSHLALGGEKLF
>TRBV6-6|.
ASSYLAGEAYEQY
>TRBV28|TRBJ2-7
ASSFAGTESSYEQY
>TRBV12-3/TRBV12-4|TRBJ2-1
AGSLVGNEQF
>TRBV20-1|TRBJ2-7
SARDWTSGTSGEQY
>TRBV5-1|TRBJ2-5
ASSPDHGETQY
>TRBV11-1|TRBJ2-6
ASSPDSFVLT
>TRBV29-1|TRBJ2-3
SAADVTLQTQY
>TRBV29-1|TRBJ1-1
SVGRGTGNTEAF
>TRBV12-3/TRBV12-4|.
ASTHGTSGNEQY
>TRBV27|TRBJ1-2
ASSFQGGSYGYT
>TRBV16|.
ASSRGTSGYYEQY
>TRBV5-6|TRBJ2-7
ASSFEKNRGSYEQY
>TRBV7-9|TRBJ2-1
ASSSGGSGSNEQF
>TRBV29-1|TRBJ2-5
SVLSRGPQETQY
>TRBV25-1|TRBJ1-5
ASSEYGGDQPQH
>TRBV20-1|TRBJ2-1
SAHPGLANNEQF
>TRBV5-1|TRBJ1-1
ASSLRTATEAF
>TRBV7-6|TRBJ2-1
ASSLEAGSSYNEQF